This T cell receptor beta chain was captured in a study of radiotherapy plus CTLA-4 blockade in lung cancer. Here immunoSEQ multiplex PCR was the method, and the copy in TCRdb shows in-frame clones only, minus some. The sample comprises some 87,000 clones, around 83% of which are singletons, and more than 14% rests with the top ten. Germline V CDR1 and CDR2: MGHRA, YSYEKL. This CDR3 has 15 residues. Deletions cut 5 bases from V and 3 bases from J, with 16 bases between. Sample: peripheral blood, taken from a patient treated with radiotherapy plus ipilimumab. The source is a human donor with non-small cell lung cancer that progressed on radiotherapy plus ipilimumab. This chain connects TRBV4-1 to TRBJ1-1; no clear D. CDR3 protein: CASSYRTADYTEAFF. The CDR3 DNA follows: TGCGCCAGCAGCTACCGGACCGCGGACTACACTGAAGCTTTCTTT.